Given below is one T cell receptor (beta chain) in context. The data are from a study of blood T cells in healthy people across ages. Per sample, no less than 5 micrograms of total RNA were extracted. Together with a sample-barcoded 5' primer, a J-beta primer mix was included in a second PCR lasting 7 to 11 cycles. Using its own MiXCR run on the 5' RACE reads, TCRdb lists one record per CDR3 protein. This table has 650,000 to 900,000 distinct CDR3 sequences, about 59% appearing once. Trimming pared 3 bases from V and 0 bases from J, leaving 9 bases between. CDR1 is MNHEY and CDR2 is SVGAGI in the germline V gene. The CDR3 covers 14 residues.

The gene calls are TRBV6-5 and TRBJ2-7; D is ambiguous. Source material: blood. The source is a young man in good health. The CDR3 reads CASSYSQASYEQYF. The CDR3 region has the DNA TGTGCCAGCAGTTATAGTCAGGCCTCCTACGAGCAGTACTTC.